A single sample gave rise to the 23 T cell receptor beta chains below, sequenced in a study of T-cell reconstitution after alpha-beta-depleted transplantation in children. A TCRbeta library incorporating unique molecular identifiers was prepared. TCRdb reprocessed the PCR reads via MiXCR and lists one record per CDR3 protein. The table includes 7,900 or so distinct CDR3 sequences, 30% detected once. This specimen consisted of peripheral blood, obtained 60 days after TCRalphabeta/CD19-depleted stem cell transplant. The source is a boy in the first two years of life who had a stem cell transplant for SCID, so the T cells may come from the graft donor.

J is TRBJ2-1 and V is TRBV15, with 7 bases aligning to TRBD1. With V trimmed by 0 bases and J by 10 bases, 9 bases remained unmatched. The CDR3 loop spans 15 amino acids. Germline V lookup: CDR1 LNHNV, CDR2 YYDKDF (reference sequence). CDR3 residues: CATSRDTATGNEQFF. Here the CDR3 DNA reads TGTGCCACCAGCAGAGACACCGCGACAGGGAACGAGCAGTTCTTC. The whole variable domain, filled in from reference TRBV15 and TRBJ2-1, reads DAMVIQNPRYQVTQFGKPVTLSCSQTLNHNVMYWYQQKSSQAPKLLFHYYDKDFNNEADTPDNFQSRRPNTSFCFLDIRSPGLGDTAMYLCATSRDTATGNEQFFGPGTRLTVL.

In its sample, this clonotype was seen a few times. The genes are TRBV6-4 and TRBJ1-5; D is possibly TRBD1 (6 bases). V lost 7 bases and J lost 2, with 24 bases in between. Germline CDR1 MRHNA, CDR2 SNTAGT. The CDR3 length is 18 residues. CDR3 residues: CASNRHTGQILRNQPQHF. The CDR3 coding sequence is TGTGCCAGCAATCGCCACACCGGACAGATACTTCGCAATCAGCCCCAGCATTTT.

This chain links TRBV20-1 with TRBJ2-2, with D tentatively TRBD1 (5 bases). The germline V and J ends were trimmed by 2 bases and 1 base, with 5 bases remaining between them. Per germline, CDR1 DFQATT and CDR2 SNEGSKA (reference sequence). This CDR3 comprises 13 residues. CDR3 amino acids: CSARRGNTGELFF. In DNA, the CDR3 is TGCAGTGCTAGAAGGGGGAACACCGGGGAGCTGTTTTTT.

The chain employs TRBV7-2 and TRBJ2-1, with D perhaps TRBD2 (6 bases). Trimming removed 2 bases from V and 3 bases from J, with 11 bases in between. Germline V lookup: CDR1 SGHTA, CDR2 FQGNSA. CDR3 length: 15 amino acids. The CDR3 DNA reads TGTGCCAGCAGCTTAATAGCGGAGGTCTACAATGAGCAGTTCTTC. Translating it yields CASSLIAEVYNEQFF.

This clonotype was recorded at least ten times. The chain employs TRBV20-1 and TRBJ1-1; 10 nucleotides line up with TRBD1. CDR1 is DFQATT, CDR2 SNEGSKA, per germline (reference sequence). The CDR3 consists of 17 residues. V trimming: 4 bases; J trimming: 0 bases; junction bases outside the gene matches: 11. The CDR3 bases are TGCAGTGCTATAGATCCGGGACAGGGGCGGTTGAACACTGAAGCTTTCTTT. Protein: CSAIDPGQGRLNTEAFF.

This clonotype was seen many times. The genes are TRBV6-5 and TRBJ1-6; a possible D gene is TRBD1 (5 bases). The V gene lost 0 bases and the J gene lost 9 bases, with 12 bases spanning the gap. Per germline, CDR1 MNHEY and CDR2 SVGAGI. The CDR3 consists of 15 residues. DNA of the CDR3: TGTGCCAGCAGTTACTCACTCCAGGGAAGTTCACCCCTCCACTTT. Its translation is CASSYSLQGSSPLHF.

This clonotype is termed medium-sized (0.01 to 0.1%). The rearrangement joins TRBV7-2 to TRBJ2-3; D is possibly TRBD1 (6 bases). The V and J ends lost 2 bases and 6 bases respectively, with 24 bases between them. Germline V lookup: CDR1 SGHTA, CDR2 FQGNSA. This CDR3 is built from 18 residues. The CDR3 nucleotides are TGTGCCAGCAGCTTATTGGTCCCGGACAGAAAAAGGGGTGATACGCAGTATTTT. Amino acid sequence: CASSLLVPDRKRGDTQYF.

This clonotype ranks as medium-sized. The rearrangement joins TRBV4-1 to TRBJ1-5, with TRBD1 matching 9 bases. The CDR3 loop spans 19 amino acids. J was trimmed by 0 bases and V by 2 bases; bases with no gene match: 11. Germline CDR1 and CDR2: MGHRA and YSYEKL. CDR3 sequence reads: CASSQSGDRAEYSNQPQHF. The CDR3 nucleotides are TGCGCCAGCAGCCAAAGTGGGGACAGGGCGGAGTATAGCAATCAGCCCCAGCATTTT.

This clonotype was counted at least ten times. The genes are TRBV28 and TRBJ1-6, with TRBD1 matching 10 bases. The CDR3 runs 14 residues. V lost 5 bases, J lost 10 bases, and 5 bases stayed unmatched. CDR1 MDHEN and CDR2 SYDVKM come from the germline V gene. In DNA, the CDR3 is TGTGCCAGCAGTCGGACAGGGGGGAAATCACCCCTCCACTTT. Residues: CASSRTGGKSPLHF.

The chain couples TRBV4-1 to TRBJ2-7; the match to TRBD1 covers 9 bases. The CDR3 consists of 15 residues. The V and J ends lost 4 bases and 5 bases, in that order; junction bases with no gene match: 9. Germline CDR1 reads MGHRA; CDR2 reads YSYEKL. The CDR3 DNA follows: TGCGCCAGCAGCCGGAACCGGGACAGGGCCCACGAGCAGTACTTC. Its protein is CASSRNRDRAHEQYF.

The chain uses TRBV5-6 and TRBJ2-1; D remains unclear. CDR1 is SGHDT, CDR2 YYEEEE, per germline. The CDR3 is 12 amino acids. With 2 bases removed from V and 6 bases from J, the gap between germline ends came to 6 bases. In DNA, the CDR3 is TGTGCCAGCAGCTTCGTAGTCAATGAGCAGTTCTTC. Its translation is CASSFVVNEQFF.

Worth noting for this clonotype: A much larger clone sits a single nucleotide away, making a read error possible. This sequence joins TRBV5-4 and TRBJ1-4, with a weak D call TRBD1 (5 bases). Germline assignment: CDR1 SGHNT and CDR2 YYREEE (reference sequence). The CDR3 extends over 16 amino acids. The germline V and J ends were trimmed by 1 base and 2 bases, with 12 bases remaining between them. For the CDR3, the DNA is TGTGCCAGCAGCTTGTGGTCGGGGACGACTAATGAAAAACTGTTTTTT. Protein: CASSLWSGTTNEKLFF. The complete variable domain, with remaining parts taken from reference TRBV5-4 and TRBJ1-4, reads ETGVTQSPTHLIKTRGQQVTLRCSSQSGHNTVSWYQQALGQGPQFIFQYYREEENGRGNFPPRFSGLQFPNYSSELNVNALELDDSALYLCASSLWSGTTNEKLFFGSGTQLSVL.

Within the sample, this clonotype is medium-sized. V is TRBV2 and J is TRBJ2-7; the D is unclear. Germline V gives CDR1 SNHLY, CDR2 FYNNEI. CDR3 length: 15 amino acids. Trimming took off 9 bases at V and 5 bases at J, with 23 bases between the two ends. The chain's CDR3 is CASVLCQQWLNEQYF. The CDR3 nucleotides are TGTGCCAGTGTCTTGTGCCAACAGTGGCTAAACGAGCAGTACTTC.

This clonotype is medium-sized in the sample. The chain uses TRBV21-1 and TRBJ2-2. TRBV21-1 is classified as a pseudogene. CDR3 length: 15 amino acids. This CDR3 reads CASSKAWAWAGELFF. CDR3 sequence (DNA): TGTGCCAGCAGCAAGGCGTGGGCTTGGGCCGGGGAGCTGTTTTTT.

This sequence joins TRBV5-1 and TRBJ1-5; D unresolved. The germline V gene has CDR1 SGHRS and CDR2 YFSETQ. Trimming shortened V by 0 bases and J by 1 base, and 2 bases separated the two germline ends. The CDR3 contains 13 residues. The CDR3 DNA reads as TGCGCCAGCAGCTTGGACAGCAATCAGCCCCAGCATTTT. Protein: CASSLDSNQPQHF.

In its sample, this clonotype ranks as medium-sized. The chain combines TRBV20-1 with TRBJ1-3; D call uncertain. The CDR3 has 14 residues. Deletions cut 3 bases from V and 0 bases from J, with 9 bases between. The germline V gene encodes CDR1 DFQATT and CDR2 SNEGSKA (reference sequence). This CDR3 reads CSASWVVSGNTIYF. The CDR3 bases are TGCAGTGCTAGCTGGGTGGTCTCTGGAAACACCATATATTTT.

The sample holds many counts of this clonotype. The rearrangement uses TRBV29-1 and TRBJ2-7; the match to TRBD1 covers 10 bases. Looked up from germline, CDR1 is SQVTM and CDR2 is ANQGSEA. J gave up 7 bases and V 5 bases, and 11 bases lay outside the gene matches. The CDR3 is made up of 14 amino acids. Here the CDR3 DNA reads TGCAGCGTTAGTCCCGGGACAGGGGTGAGGGAGCAGTACTTC. It translates to CSVSPGTGVREQYF.

This clonotype was recorded at least ten times. J is TRBJ1-2 and V is TRBV11-2; D may be TRBD1 (6 bases). CDR3 length: 17 residues. CDR1 is SGHAT and CDR2 is FQNNGV in the germline V gene. V lost 0 bases, J lost 2 bases, and 16 bases lay in between. The chain's CDR3 is CASSLDLWDTQNYGYTF. CDR3 coding DNA: TGTGCCAGCAGCTTAGATCTGTGGGACACCCAAAACTATGGCTACACCTTC.

By share of the sample, this clonotype is medium-sized. The chain couples TRBV12-5 to TRBJ2-5; 9 bases map to TRBD1. Losses at the gene ends were 6 bases for V and 1 base for J; bases not matched to a gene: 3. The CDR3 covers 14 residues. CDR1 and CDR2 from the germline V gene are LGHNT and FRNRAP. The CDR3 is CASGPQGAQETQYF. The CDR3 DNA reads TGTGCTAGTGGCCCACAGGGGGCCCAAGAGACCCAGTACTTC.

This clonotype is classed as medium-sized. Here the CDR3 reads CASSRQGRKVDTEAFF. Here the CDR3 DNA reads TGCGCCAGCAGCCGACAGGGAAGAAAAGTAGACACTGAAGCTTTCTTT. The chain employs TRBV5-1 and TRBJ1-1; 7 bases are a match to TRBD1. CDR1 SGHRS and CDR2 YFSETQ come from the germline V gene. The CDR3 is 16 amino acids. The junction had 12 bases not matched to a gene; V was cut back by 4 bases and J by 3 bases.

This clonotype was counted a single time. The chain uses TRBV20-1 and TRBJ2-3; D is possibly TRBD2 (5 bases). CDR3 size: 17 residues. The germline V gene encodes CDR1 DFQATT and CDR2 SNEGSKA (reference sequence). V was trimmed by 3 bases and J by 0 bases, leaving 19 bases between them. CDR3 in amino acids: CSARDPRLATSTDTQYF. CDR3 nucleotides: TGCAGTGCTAGGGACCCCCGATTAGCGACTAGCACAGATACGCAGTATTTT.

The chain couples TRBV12-3 or TRBV12-4 to TRBJ2-3, with unresolved D. Trimming left V 3 bases short and J 0 bases short, with 10 bases between. This CDR3 is 15 amino acids long. CDR3 region: CASSLDLASTDTQYF. The CDR3 DNA is TGTGCCAGCAGTTTGGACCTCGCTAGCACAGATACGCAGTATTTT.

The chain combines TRBV24-1 with TRBJ2-3; D gene ambiguous. CDR1 and CDR2 (germline): KGHDR, SFDVKD. V gave up 5 bases and J gave up 4 bases, with 12 bases separating them. There are 14 residues in the CDR3. This chain's CDR3 is CATSAEGFPDTQYF. CDR3 nucleotide sequence: TGTGCCACCAGTGCAGAAGGGTTCCCAGATACGCAGTATTTT.